These T cell receptor beta chains were read from a single sample in a study of OX40 agonist ivuxolimab in advanced cancers. Produced via immunoSEQ multiplex PCR; TCRdb's table is partial and in-frame only. Among tens of thousands of clones listed, roughly nine tenths were seen once. The specimen was CD4+ or CD8+ T cells sorted from blood, collected in a trial of the OX40 agonist ivuxolimab. The receptors here all came from an adult with an advanced solid tumor such as melanoma, head and neck, liver or kidney cancer. CDR3s include the opening cysteine and the closing phenylalanine or tryptophan. The D gene is left open where the match is weak. Some rows have no size entry. The others give once, few or many, or a class for an expanded clone.

J gene,D gene,clone size,V gene,CDR3 DNA,CDR3 protein
TRBJ2-1,.,.,TRBV4-2,TGTGCCAGCAGCCAGGTCCTCGGGGGATACAATGAGCAGTTCTTC,CASSQVLGGYNEQFF
TRBJ2-1,TRBD1,.,TRBV14,TGTGCCAGCAGCTTAGGGACAGGGTCCTACAATGAGCAGTTCTTC,CASSLGTGSYNEQFF
TRBJ1-1,TRBD1,.,TRBV28,TGTGCCAGCAGTCAGCCGGGACAGGGGTGGACTGAAGCTTTCTTT,CASSQPGQGWTEAFF
TRBJ1-4,.,.,TRBV15,TGTGCCAGTCAGGGGTCGTTCACTAATGAAAAACTGTTTTTT,CASQGSFTNEKLFF
TRBJ2-7,.,.,TRBV7-9,TGTGCCAGCAGCCCCCTAGGAGGTACTAGTTCCTACGAGCAGTACTTC,CASSPLGGTSSYEQYF
TRBJ2-5,.,.,TRBV11-3,TGTGCCAGCAGCCCCCGATTACGGGCCCAAGAGACCCAGTACTTC,CASSPRLRAQETQYF
TRBJ2-7,.,.,TRBV20-1,TGCAGTGCCCGAAGGGGCGAGCAGTACTTC,CSARRGEQYF
TRBJ1-2,TRBD1,.,TRBV7-6,TGTGCCAGCAGCTTAGATTTAGGTGGGCCGGGACAGGGGGCCTATGGCTACACCTTC,CASSLDLGGPGQGAYGYTF
TRBJ2-7,.,few,TRBV9,TGTGCCAGCAGCGTGGAGTTAGGAGCCTCCTACGAGCAGTACTTC,CASSVELGASYEQYF
TRBJ2-3,TRBD1,.,TRBV16,TGTGCCAGCAGCCAATCAAGGGGGCGCACAGATACGCAGTATTTT,CASSQSRGRTDTQYF
TRBJ1-1,.,.,TRBV4-1,TGCGCCAGCAGCCAAGATCTTGGGCAGACGAACACTGAAGCTTTCTTT,CASSQDLGQTNTEAFF
TRBJ2-3,.,.,TRBV15,TGTGCCACCAGCGAGGGAGATACGCAGTATTTT,CATSEGDTQYF
TRBJ1-2,.,.,TRBV19,TGTGCCAGTAGTATAGCCCTCGCGGGGGGCGCTTTTATCGGCTACACCTTC,CASSIALAGGAFIGYTF
TRBJ2-7,.,once,TRBV9,TGTGCCAGCAGCGTAGGAGGGTCCGTCGGGGAGCAGTACTTC,CASSVGGSVGEQYF
TRBJ1-1,.,few,TRBV28,TGTGCCAGCAACTTAGGGGGGGCTGGAACTGAAGCTTTCTTT,CASNLGGAGTEAFF
TRBJ2-2,.,.,TRBV6-5,TGTGCCAGCAGTTATAACGGACCCACCGGGGAGCTGTTTTTT,CASSYNGPTGELFF
TRBJ2-7,.,.,TRBV30,TGTGCCTGGAGCGCCTCGTGGGGTAGCTCCTACGAGCAGTACTTC,CAWSASWGSSYEQYF
TRBJ2-7,.,.,TRBV5-6,TGTGCCAGCAGCTTGTATCCTAACGCGGGAAACGAGCAGTACTTC,CASSLYPNAGNEQYF
TRBJ2-7,.,.,TRBV11-2,TGTGCCAGCAGCTTAGGGACACCATACGAGCAGTACTTC,CASSLGTPYEQYF
TRBJ2-7,.,.,TRBV6-5,TGTGCCAGCAGTTTTAATTACGAGCAGTACTTC,CASSFNYEQYF
TRBJ2-1,TRBD2,.,TRBV4-1,TGCGCCAGCAGCCGTAGCGGGAGCAAGCTCAATGAGCAGTTCTTC,CASSRSGSKLNEQFF
TRBJ2-7,TRBD2,.,TRBV10-3,TGTGCCATCAAGGCGGGGGGGCCGGAAGAGCAGTACTTC,CAIKAGGPEEQYF